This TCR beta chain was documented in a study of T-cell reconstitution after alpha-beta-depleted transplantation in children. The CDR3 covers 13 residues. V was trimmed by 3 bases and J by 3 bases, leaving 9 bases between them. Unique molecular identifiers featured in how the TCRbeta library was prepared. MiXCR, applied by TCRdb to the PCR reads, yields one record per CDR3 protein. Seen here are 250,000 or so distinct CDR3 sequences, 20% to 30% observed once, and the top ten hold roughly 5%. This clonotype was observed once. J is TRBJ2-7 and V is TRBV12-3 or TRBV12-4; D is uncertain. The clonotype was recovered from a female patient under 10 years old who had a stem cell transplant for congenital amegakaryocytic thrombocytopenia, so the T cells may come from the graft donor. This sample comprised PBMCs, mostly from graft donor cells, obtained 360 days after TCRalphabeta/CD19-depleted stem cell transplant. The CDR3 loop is CASSFSTDYEQYF. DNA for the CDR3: TGTGCCAGCAGTTTCTCGACTGACTACGAGCAGTACTTC.